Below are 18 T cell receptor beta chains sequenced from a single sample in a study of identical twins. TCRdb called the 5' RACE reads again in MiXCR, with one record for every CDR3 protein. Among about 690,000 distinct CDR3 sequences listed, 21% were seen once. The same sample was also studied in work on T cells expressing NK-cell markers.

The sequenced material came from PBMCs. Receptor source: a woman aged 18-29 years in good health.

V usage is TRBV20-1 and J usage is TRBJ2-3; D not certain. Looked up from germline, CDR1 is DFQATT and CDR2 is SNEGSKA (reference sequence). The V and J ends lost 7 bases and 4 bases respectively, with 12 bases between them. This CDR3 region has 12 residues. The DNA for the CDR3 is TGCAGTGTCTCTTCCGAGGCAGATACGCAGTATTTT. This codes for CSVSSEADTQYF.

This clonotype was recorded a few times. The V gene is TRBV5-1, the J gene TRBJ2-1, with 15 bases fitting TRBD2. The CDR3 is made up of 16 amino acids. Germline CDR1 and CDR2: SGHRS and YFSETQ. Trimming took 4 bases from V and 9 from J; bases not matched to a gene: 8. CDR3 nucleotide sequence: TGCGCCAGCAGCATAGGACTAGCGGGAGGGCCTGGTGAGCAGTTCTTC. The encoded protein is CASSIGLAGGPGEQFF.

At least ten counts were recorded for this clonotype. The CDR3 DNA follows: TGTGCCAGTAGTACAGCGACTTTGAACACTGAAGCTTTCTTT. Protein: CASSTATLNTEAFF. This sequence joins TRBV19 and TRBJ1-1; no definite D call. The CDR3 length is 14 residues. V was clipped by 4 bases and J by 0 bases, with 9 bases between them. The germline CDR1 and CDR2 sequences are LNHDA and SQIVND (reference sequence).

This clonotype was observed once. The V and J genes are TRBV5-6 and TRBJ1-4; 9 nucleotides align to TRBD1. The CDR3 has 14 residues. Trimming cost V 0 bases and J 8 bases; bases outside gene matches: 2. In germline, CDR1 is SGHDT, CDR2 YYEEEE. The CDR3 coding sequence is TGTGCCAGCAGCTTGGGGGACAGGGAAGAAAAACTGTTTTTT. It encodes CASSLGDREEKLFF.

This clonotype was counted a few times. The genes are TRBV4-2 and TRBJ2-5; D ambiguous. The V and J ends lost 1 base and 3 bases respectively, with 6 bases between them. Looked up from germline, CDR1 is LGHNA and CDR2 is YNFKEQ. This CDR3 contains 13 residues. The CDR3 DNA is TGTGCCAGCAGCCAAGGCAGCAAAGAGACCCAGTACTTC. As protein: CASSQGSKETQYF.

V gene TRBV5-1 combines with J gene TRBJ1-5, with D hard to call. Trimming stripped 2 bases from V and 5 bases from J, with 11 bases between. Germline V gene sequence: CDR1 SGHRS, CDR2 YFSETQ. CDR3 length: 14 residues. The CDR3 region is CASSLLGLHQPQHF. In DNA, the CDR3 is TGCGCCAGCAGCTTATTGGGTTTACATCAGCCCCAGCATTTT.

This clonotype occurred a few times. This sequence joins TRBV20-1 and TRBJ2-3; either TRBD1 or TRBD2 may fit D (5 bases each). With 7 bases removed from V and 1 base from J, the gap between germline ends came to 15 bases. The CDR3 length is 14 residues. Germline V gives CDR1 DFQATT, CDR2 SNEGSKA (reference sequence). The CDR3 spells CSGTGVSGTDTQYF. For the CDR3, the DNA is TGCAGTGGCACAGGTGTTAGCGGCACAGATACGCAGTATTTT.

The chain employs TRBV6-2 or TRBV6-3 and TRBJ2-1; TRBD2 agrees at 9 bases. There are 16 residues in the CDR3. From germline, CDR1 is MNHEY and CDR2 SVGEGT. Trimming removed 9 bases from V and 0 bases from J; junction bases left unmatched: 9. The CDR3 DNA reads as TGTGCCAGGTATCTTAGCGGGAGCCTCTCCTACAATGAGCAGTTCTTC. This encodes CARYLSGSLSYNEQFF.

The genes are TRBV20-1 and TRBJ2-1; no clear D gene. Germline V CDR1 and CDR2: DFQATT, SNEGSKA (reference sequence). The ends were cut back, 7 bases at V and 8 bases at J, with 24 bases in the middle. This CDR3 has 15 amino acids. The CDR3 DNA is TGCAGTGTCCCGCTTCATTCTATAGTAGCCGATGAGCAGTTCTTC. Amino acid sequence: CSVPLHSIVADEQFF.

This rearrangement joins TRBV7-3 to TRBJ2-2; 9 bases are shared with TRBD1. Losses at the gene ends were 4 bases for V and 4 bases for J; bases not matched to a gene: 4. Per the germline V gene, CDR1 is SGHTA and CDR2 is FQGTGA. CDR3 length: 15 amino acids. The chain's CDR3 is CASSYRGLGTGELFF. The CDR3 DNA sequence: TGTGCCAGCAGCTACAGGGGGCTGGGCACCGGGGAGCTGTTTTTT.

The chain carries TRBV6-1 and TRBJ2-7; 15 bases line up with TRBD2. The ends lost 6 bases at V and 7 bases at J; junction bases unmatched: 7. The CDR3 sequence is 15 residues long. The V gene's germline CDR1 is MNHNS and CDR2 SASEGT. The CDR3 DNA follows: TGTGCCAGCAGCGGACTAGCGGGAGGGCTGGGGGAGCAGTACTTC. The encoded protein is CASSGLAGGLGEQYF.

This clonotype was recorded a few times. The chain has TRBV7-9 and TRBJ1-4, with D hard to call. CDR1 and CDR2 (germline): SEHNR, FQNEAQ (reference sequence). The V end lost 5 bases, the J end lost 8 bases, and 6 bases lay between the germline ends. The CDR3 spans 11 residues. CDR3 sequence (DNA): TGTGCCAGCAGCAGACTAGAAAAACTGTTTTTT. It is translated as CASSRLEKLFF.

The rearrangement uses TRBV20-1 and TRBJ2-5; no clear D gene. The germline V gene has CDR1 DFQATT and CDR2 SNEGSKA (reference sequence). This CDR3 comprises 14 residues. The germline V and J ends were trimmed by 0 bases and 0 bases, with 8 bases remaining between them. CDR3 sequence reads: CSARDKKYQETQYF. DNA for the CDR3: TGCAGTGCTAGAGATAAGAAGTACCAAGAGACCCAGTACTTC.

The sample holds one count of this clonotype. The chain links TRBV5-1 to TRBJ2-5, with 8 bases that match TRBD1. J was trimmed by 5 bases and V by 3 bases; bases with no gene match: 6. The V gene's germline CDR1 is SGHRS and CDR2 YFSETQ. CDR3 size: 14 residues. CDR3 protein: CASSSTGVWETQYF. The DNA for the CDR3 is TGCGCCAGCAGCTCGACAGGGGTCTGGGAGACCCAGTACTTC.

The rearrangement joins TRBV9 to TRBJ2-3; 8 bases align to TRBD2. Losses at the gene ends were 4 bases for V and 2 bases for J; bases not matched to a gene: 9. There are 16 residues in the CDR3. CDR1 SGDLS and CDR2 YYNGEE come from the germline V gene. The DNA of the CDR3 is TGTGCCAGCAGCCAACGGACTAGCTTACACACAGATACGCAGTATTTT. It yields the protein CASSQRTSLHTDTQYF.

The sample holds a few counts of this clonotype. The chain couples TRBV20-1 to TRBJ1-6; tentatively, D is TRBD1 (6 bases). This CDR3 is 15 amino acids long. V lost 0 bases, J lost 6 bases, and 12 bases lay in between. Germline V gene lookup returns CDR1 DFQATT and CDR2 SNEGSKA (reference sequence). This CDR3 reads CSAREQGRLNSPLHF. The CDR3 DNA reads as TGCAGTGCTAGAGAGCAGGGGAGACTTAATTCACCCCTCCACTTT.

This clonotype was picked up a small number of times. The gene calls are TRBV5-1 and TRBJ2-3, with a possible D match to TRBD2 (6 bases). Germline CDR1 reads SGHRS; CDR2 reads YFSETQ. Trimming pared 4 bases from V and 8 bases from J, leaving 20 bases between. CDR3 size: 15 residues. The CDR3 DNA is TGCGCCAGCAGCACTGACCCGGGACTCGGGGGTACGCAGTATTTT. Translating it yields CASSTDPGLGGTQYF.

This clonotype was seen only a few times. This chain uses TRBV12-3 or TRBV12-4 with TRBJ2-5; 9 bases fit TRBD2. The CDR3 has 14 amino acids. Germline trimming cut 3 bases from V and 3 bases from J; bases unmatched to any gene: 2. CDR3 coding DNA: TGTGCCAGCAGTTTTGCGGGGGGGGAAGAGACCCAGTACTTC. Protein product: CASSFAGGEETQYF.